These 16 T cell receptor beta chains came from one sample sequenced in a study of T cell repertoires in cytomegalovirus infection. TCRdb reprocessed the reads via MiXCR and lists one record per CDR3 protein. The sample has 100,000 to 150,000 distinct CDR3 sequences, approximately 8.8% seen once; the top ten hold about 9.4%. The source material was PBMCs. These receptor sequences come from a human donor in good health (CMV status not recorded). Some clones in this sample may be carry-over from other donors' samples.

Ten or more counts support this clonotype. The chain employs TRBV6-5 and TRBJ2-2, with 10 positions matching TRBD1. From germline, CDR1 is MNHEY and CDR2 SVGAGI. The CDR3 has 16 residues. V shed 3 bases and J 4 bases; nucleotides not matched to a gene: 5. CDR3 in amino acids: CASSYTRTGGTGELFF. CDR3 DNA: TGTGCCAGCAGTTATACCCGGACAGGGGGCACCGGGGAGCTGTTTTTT.

The chain uses TRBV20-1 and TRBJ2-4; D not certain. In germline, CDR1 is DFQATT, CDR2 SNEGSKA (reference sequence). The CDR3 has 13 residues. Trimming stripped 3 bases from V and 6 bases from J, with 12 bases between. CDR3 sequence: CSASVPASNIQYF. The DNA of the CDR3 is TGCAGTGCTAGTGTGCCGGCTTCAAACATTCAGTACTTC.

This clonotype was seen a handful of times. The rearrangement uses TRBV5-6 and TRBJ2-5, with D unclear. CDR3 length: 13 residues. The germline CDR1 and CDR2 sequences are SGHDT and YYEEEE. The ends were cut back, 0 bases at V and 4 bases at J, with 7 bases in the middle. The CDR3 reads CASSLVRGETQYF. The CDR3 DNA reads as TGTGCCAGCAGCTTGGTGCGTGGAGAGACCCAGTACTTC.

The CDR3 DNA reads as TGTGCCAGCAGCTCGAGCGGGGGGCATAGCGAGCAGTACTTC. Its protein is CASSSSGGHSEQYF. The rearrangement uses TRBV5-6 and TRBJ2-7; 9 nucleotides agree with TRBD2. The V gene's germline CDR1 is SGHDT and CDR2 YYEEEE. The length of the CDR3 is 14 residues. J lost 6 bases, V lost 3 bases, and 7 bases had no gene match.

J is TRBJ2-4 and V is TRBV11-2; 7 nucleotides agree with TRBD1. V lost 5 bases and J lost 8; bases outside the gene matches: 12. The CDR3 spans 15 residues. Germline V gives CDR1 SGHAT, CDR2 FQNNGV. Written as DNA, the CDR3 is TGTGCCAGCAGCCTGACAGGGCCGGATAGAGACATTCAGTACTTC. Translating gives CASSLTGPDRDIQYF.

The table lists this clonotype with many counts. The genes are TRBV5-6 and TRBJ2-4; perhaps D is TRBD1 or TRBD2 (5 bases each). Germline values: CDR1 SGHDT, CDR2 YYEEEE. Between the trimmed V and J ends, which lost 0 bases and 0 bases, there was a span of 13 bases. The CDR3 loop spans 17 amino acids. CDR3 amino acids: CASSLDPGTIAKNIQYF. In DNA form, the CDR3 reads TGTGCCAGCAGCTTGGATCCGGGGACCATAGCCAAAAACATTCAGTACTTC.

The table lists this clonotype with many counts. The gene calls are TRBV28 and TRBJ2-5; 7 bases are a match to TRBD1. V trimming: 2 bases; J trimming: 2 bases; junction bases outside the gene matches: 5. Germline assignment: CDR1 MDHEN and CDR2 SYDVKM. CDR3 length equals 15 residues. CDR3 sequence (DNA): TGTGCCAGCAGTTTAGTCGAGGGACAGCAAGAGACCCAGTACTTC. Protein product: CASSLVEGQQETQYF.

This clonotype has at least ten counts. The J gene is TRBJ1-2, the V gene TRBV9, with 9 bases aligning to TRBD1. CDR3 length: 15 amino acids. V trimming: 2 bases; J trimming: 5 bases; junction bases outside the gene matches: 7. The germline V gene encodes CDR1 SGDLS and CDR2 YYNGEE. Here the CDR3 DNA reads TGTGCCAGCAGCGTCGGGACAGGGACCAGTTATGGCTACACCTTC. Translated: CASSVGTGTSYGYTF.

The genes are TRBV13 and TRBJ1-2; no definite D call. In germline, CDR1 is PRHDT, CDR2 FYEKMQ (reference sequence). V was trimmed by 5 bases and J by 4 bases, leaving 11 bases between them. This CDR3 has 13 residues. The chain's CDR3 is CASSNDNAYGYTF. CDR3 nucleotides: TGTGCCAGCAGCAACGACAACGCCTATGGCTACACCTTC.

This clonotype was observed at least ten times. The chain has TRBV7-9 and TRBJ1-2, with D possibly matching TRBD1 (6 bases). CDR1 is SEHNR and CDR2 is FQNEAQ in the germline V gene (reference sequence). V lost 4 bases to trimming and J lost 5 bases, with 11 bases between them. This CDR3 region has 13 residues. The CDR3 bases are TGTGCCAGCAGCTCGCGACAGGCATATGGCTACACCTTC. This sequence encodes CASSSRQAYGYTF.

This clonotype was counted between two and nine times. The chain combines TRBV10-3 with TRBJ2-5; a weak D match, TRBD1 (7 bases). The CDR3 covers 14 residues. Germline CDR1 and CDR2: ENHRY and SYGVKD. The ends were cut back, 6 bases at V and 0 bases at J, with 11 bases in the middle. The CDR3 DNA is TGTGCCATCAGCGGGGGACAGAACCAAGAGACCCAGTACTTC. Translating gives CAISGGQNQETQYF.

This clonotype was observed many times. The chain combines TRBV29-1 with TRBJ2-7, with 7 bases lining up with TRBD1. Germline V gene data show CDR1 as SQVTM and CDR2 as ANQGSEA. The CDR3 extends over 12 amino acids. V lost 4 bases and J lost 5; bases outside the gene matches: 5. In DNA form, the CDR3 reads TGCAGCGTTGTTAGGGGGCTCGACGAGCAGTACTTC. Its translation: CSVVRGLDEQYF.

The rearrangement links TRBV3-1 to TRBJ2-1; 11 nucleotides match TRBD2. CDR1 is LGHDT and CDR2 is YNNKEL in the germline V gene (reference sequence). With 6 bases clipped from V and 10 bases from J, the junction kept 11 bases outside the gene matches. The length of the CDR3 is 15 residues. Written as DNA, the CDR3 is TGTGCCAGCAGTTCGTCGACTAGCGGGGTGGGCGAGCAGTTCTTC. Translated, it gives CASSSSTSGVGEQFF.

This clonotype was counted at least ten times. The chain employs TRBV7-8 and TRBJ2-5, with D possibly TRBD1 on 7 matching bases. V lost 2 bases, J lost 1 base, and 14 bases lay in between. This CDR3 has 16 amino acids. Looked up from germline, CDR1 is SGHVS and CDR2 is FQNEAQ. CDR3 nucleotide sequence: TGTGCCAGCAGCTTAACGCAGGGGGGACTCCAAGAGACCCAGTACTTC. This sequence encodes CASSLTQGGLQETQYF.

This clonotype appeared many times. CDR3 protein: CASSQWDLGEQYF. As DNA, the CDR3 is TGTGCCAGCAGTCAATGGGACCTGGGTGAGCAGTACTTC. The genes are TRBV12-3 or TRBV12-4 and TRBJ2-7; TRBD1 or TRBD2 may be the D gene (5 bases each). V gave up 5 bases and J gave up 7 bases, with 15 bases separating them. There are 13 residues in the CDR3.

This clonotype was recorded a few times. The chain recombines TRBV14 with TRBJ1-1; weak D call: TRBD1 (6 bases). The ends were cut back, 1 base at V and 0 bases at J, with 15 bases in the middle. Looked up from germline, CDR1 is SGHDN and CDR2 is FVKESK. The CDR3 has 17 residues. The CDR3 is CASSQGGAGALNTEAFF. The CDR3 DNA reads as TGTGCCAGCAGCCAAGGAGGGGCAGGGGCTTTGAACACTGAAGCTTTCTTT.